Below are 13 T cell receptor beta chains sequenced from a single sample in a study of blood T cell repertoires in COVID-19. Clones were sequenced by immunoSEQ multiplex PCR, and TCRdb holds only the in-frame ones, with some missing. This table has roughly 200,000 clones, 75% to 90% appearing once. The specimen sequenced was peripheral blood. The receptors derive from a woman between 55 and 75 years old with acute or convalescent COVID-19.

The chain uses TRBV2 and TRBJ1-4, with D uncertain. The CDR3 is made up of 12 amino acids. Germline V CDR1 and CDR2: SNHLY, FYNNEI. Trimming took off 4 bases at V and 7 bases at J, with 7 bases between the two ends. CDR3 nucleotides: TGTGCCAGCAGTGTACTCGGTGAAAAACTGTTTTTT. Translated, it gives CASSVLGEKLFF.

This chain's CDR3 is CASRGGQGALQVSYNEQFF. The CDR3 DNA follows: TGCGCCAGCAGGGGAGGACAGGGGGCTTTACAAGTGAGTTACAATGAGCAGTTCTTC. This chain connects TRBV5-1 to TRBJ2-1; 11 bases map to TRBD1. Trimming at V came to 5 bases and at J to 4 bases, leaving 17 bases not matched to a gene. The length of the CDR3 is 19 residues. The germline V gene has CDR1 SGHRS and CDR2 YFSETQ. Filled out from reference TRBV5-1 and TRBJ2-1, the complete variable domain reads KAGVTQTPRYLIKTRGQQVTLSCSPISGHRSVSWYQQTPGQGLQFLFEYFSETQRNKGNFPGRFSGRQFSNSRSEMNVSTLELGDSALYLCASRGGQGALQVSYNEQFFGPGTRLTVL.

The chain links TRBV29-1 to TRBJ1-1, with a weak D call TRBD1 (5 bases). Trimming cost V 4 bases and J 7 bases, with 10 bases left between them. Germline V lookup: CDR1 SQVTM, CDR2 ANQGSEA. The CDR3 spans 11 residues. The CDR3 bases are TGCAGCGTTGCGAATACAGGTGAAGCTTTCTTT. As protein: CSVANTGEAFF.

The gene calls are TRBV7-2 and TRBJ2-1; D perhaps matches TRBD2 (5 bases). The germline CDR1 and CDR2 sequences are SGHTA and FQGNSA. Trimming took off 2 bases at V and 1 base at J, with 12 bases between the two ends. There are 16 residues in the CDR3. The CDR3 spells CASSLRGFPSYNEQFF. The CDR3 coding sequence is TGTGCCAGCAGCTTAAGAGGGTTTCCTTCCTACAATGAGCAGTTCTTC.

The rearrangement uses TRBV29-1 and TRBJ2-2; TRBD1 agrees at 7 bases. CDR1 is SQVTM, CDR2 ANQGSEA, per germline. The length of the CDR3 is 15 residues. After removal of 5 bases from V and 0 bases from J, the junction contained 6 bases not matched to a gene. As DNA, the CDR3 is TGCAGCGTTCGCCCCGGGACAGCGAACACCGGGGAGCTGTTTTTT. The encoded protein is CSVRPGTANTGELFF.

This clone was seen a few times. This rearrangement joins TRBV19 to TRBJ1-1; maybe TRBD1 (5 bases). V lost 7 bases to trimming and J lost 3 bases, with 18 bases between them. This CDR3 comprises 15 residues. Germline CDR1 and CDR2: LNHDA and SQIVND (reference sequence). The CDR3 spells CASTTTVAVDTEAFF. The CDR3 nucleotides are TGTGCCAGTACTACGACAGTGGCGGTGGACACTGAAGCTTTCTTT.

This clone appeared once. The chain has TRBV18 and TRBJ1-1, with a weak D call TRBD1 (5 bases). The germline V and J ends were trimmed by 2 bases and 5 bases, with 15 bases remaining between them. Germline V gene data show CDR1 as KGHSH and CDR2 as LQKENI. CDR3 length: 15 residues. CDR3 DNA sequence: TGTGCCAGCTCACCAGGGACTCGAGGGGAGACTGAAGCTTTCTTT. Amino acid sequence: CASSPGTRGETEAFF.

The chain recombines TRBV6-5 with TRBJ2-3, with 12 bases fitting TRBD2. Trimming cost V 8 bases and J 6 bases; bases outside gene matches: 9. The CDR3 is 15 residues long. CDR1 and CDR2 (germline): MNHEY, SVGAGI. Here the CDR3 DNA reads TGTGCCAGCGTCGCTAGCGGGAGGGCTGGGGATACGCAGTATTTT. Translating it yields CASVASGRAGDTQYF.

The rearrangement uses TRBV28 and TRBJ1-6; TRBD1 matches at 7 bases. Germline CDR1 MDHEN, CDR2 SYDVKM. V gave up 3 bases and J gave up 11 bases; unmatched junction bases: 10. The CDR3 loop spans 15 amino acids. CDR3 residues: CASSLPDRLFAPLHF. The CDR3 region has the DNA TGTGCCAGCAGTTTGCCGGACAGGTTATTTGCACCCCTCCACTTT.

The CDR3 region is CASSRGGLNTEAFF. Here the CDR3 DNA reads TGTGCCAGCAGCAGGGGGGGCTTGAACACTGAAGCTTTCTTT. This rearrangement joins TRBV11-2 to TRBJ1-1; perhaps TRBD1 as D (6 bases). The CDR3 runs to 14 residues. The germline gives CDR1 SGHAT, CDR2 FQNNGV. Trimming pared 5 bases from V and 0 bases from J, leaving 10 bases between.

This clone appeared a single time. V and J are TRBV7-9 and TRBJ1-2, with a weak D call TRBD1 (5 bases). With 2 bases removed from V and 4 bases from J, the gap between germline ends came to 8 bases. Per the germline V gene, CDR1 is SEHNR and CDR2 is FQNEAQ (reference sequence). The CDR3 loop spans 13 amino acids. CDR3 protein: CASSLQGAYGYTF. The CDR3 DNA reads as TGTGCCAGCAGCTTACAGGGTGCCTATGGCTACACCTTC.

V is TRBV11-2 and J is TRBJ1-3; the D gene is possibly TRBD1 (6 bases). Germline CDR1 SGHAT, CDR2 FQNNGV. The CDR3 runs to 16 residues. The V end lost 0 bases, the J end lost 0 bases, and 9 bases lay between the germline ends. This CDR3 is CASSLEGAPSGNTIYF. The CDR3 region has the DNA TGTGCCAGCAGCTTAGAGGGGGCTCCCTCTGGAAACACCATATATTTT.

The chain links TRBV28 to TRBJ1-3; maybe TRBD1 (6 bases). This CDR3 spans 15 amino acids. Germline CDR1 MDHEN, CDR2 SYDVKM. Trimming removed 4 bases at V and 4 bases at J, with 14 bases between. The CDR3 spells CASSSLTTGGNTIYF. The CDR3 DNA follows: TGTGCCAGCAGTTCCCTAACGACAGGCGGAAACACCATATATTTT.